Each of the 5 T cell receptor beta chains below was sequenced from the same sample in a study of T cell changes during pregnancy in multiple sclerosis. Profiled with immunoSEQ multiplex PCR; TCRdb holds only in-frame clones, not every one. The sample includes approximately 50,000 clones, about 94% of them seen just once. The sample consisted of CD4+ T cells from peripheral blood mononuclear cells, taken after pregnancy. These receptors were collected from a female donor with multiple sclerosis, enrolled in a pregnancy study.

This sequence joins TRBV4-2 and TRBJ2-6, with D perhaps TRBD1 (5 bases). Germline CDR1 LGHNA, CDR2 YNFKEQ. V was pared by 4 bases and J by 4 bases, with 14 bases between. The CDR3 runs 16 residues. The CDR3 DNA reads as TGTGCCAGCAGCCCGAGAGCAGGGTCCGGGGCCAACGTCCTGACTTTC. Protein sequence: CASSPRAGSGANVLTF.

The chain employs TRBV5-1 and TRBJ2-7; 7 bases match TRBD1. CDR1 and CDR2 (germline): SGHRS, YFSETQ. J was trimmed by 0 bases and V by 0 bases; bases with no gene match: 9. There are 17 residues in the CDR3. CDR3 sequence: CASSLGLWDSRSYEQYF. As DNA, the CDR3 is TGCGCCAGCAGCTTGGGTTTGTGGGACAGCCGCTCCTACGAGCAGTACTTC.

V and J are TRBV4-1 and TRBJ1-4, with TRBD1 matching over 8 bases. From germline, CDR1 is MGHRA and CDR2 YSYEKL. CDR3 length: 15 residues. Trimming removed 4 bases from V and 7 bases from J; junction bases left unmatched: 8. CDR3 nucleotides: TGCGCCAGCAGCCCGCAACAGGGGGGTGGTGAAAAACTGTTTTTT. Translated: CASSPQQGGGEKLFF.

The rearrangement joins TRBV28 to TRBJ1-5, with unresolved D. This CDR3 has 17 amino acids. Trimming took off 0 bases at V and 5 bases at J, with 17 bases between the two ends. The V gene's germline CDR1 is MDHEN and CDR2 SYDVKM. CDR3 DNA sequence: TGTGCCAGCAGTTTATGGGGCGGGATGGGATGGGATCAGCCCCAGCATTTT. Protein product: CASSLWGGMGWDQPQHF.

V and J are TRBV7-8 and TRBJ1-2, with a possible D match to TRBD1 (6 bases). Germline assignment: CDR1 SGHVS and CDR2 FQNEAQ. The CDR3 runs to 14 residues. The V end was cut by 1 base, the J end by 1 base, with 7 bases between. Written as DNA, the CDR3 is TGTGCCAGCAGCTTAGAAGGGGGTAACTATGGCTACACCTTC. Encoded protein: CASSLEGGNYGYTF.